Listed below are T cell receptor beta chains from one sample, sequenced in a study of T cells in Graves' hyperthyroidism and ophthalmopathy. TCRdb redid the calling of the multiplex PCR reads with MiXCR, one entry per CDR3 protein. Of about 560,000 distinct CDR3 sequences in the sample, roughly 15% were seen once. The specimen sequenced was blood. Receptors were obtained from a woman in her thirties or forties with Graves' hyperthyroidism. The CDR3 runs from the conserved cysteine through the conserved F or W. Fields, in order: D gene, V gene, clone size, J gene, CDR3 DNA, CDR3 protein. D genes are given only for firm matches. Rows may omit the clone size; those that give it use once, few, many or a size class.

>NA|TRBV6-2/TRBV6-3|NA|TRBJ2-4
TGTGCCAGCACGTCTCTAGTGGGCAAAAACATTCAGTACTTC
CASTSLVGKNIQYF
>NA|TRBV24-1|NA|TRBJ2-2
TGTGCCACCAGTGGTGAGGTCGGGGAGCTGTTTTTT
CATSGEVGELFF
>NA|TRBV7-2|many|TRBJ2-1
TGTGCCAGCAGCTTAGGGGCTAGCGCCCATGAGCAGTTCTTC
CASSLGASAHEQFF
>TRBD1|TRBV2|few|TRBJ1-1
TGTGCCAGCAGAGCTACGACCGGGACAGGGGGAACTGAAGCTTTCTTT
CASRATTGTGGTEAFF
>NA|TRBV20-1|many|TRBJ2-3
TGCAGTGCCCCTGCCTGGGGGGCAGATACGCAGTATTTT
CSAPAWGADTQYF
>NA|TRBV27|many|TRBJ1-6
TGTGCCAGCAGTTTGGAAGGGCAGTATAATTCACCCCTCCACTTT
CASSLEGQYNSPLHF
>NA|TRBV25-1|few|TRBJ2-5
TGTGCCAGTCCTTGGGACAACCAAGAGACCCAGTACTTC
CASPWDNQETQYF
>NA|TRBV28|few|TRBJ2-2
TGTGCCAGCCGGAAGAGCGGAACGAACACCGGGGAGCTGTTTTTT
CASRKSGTNTGELFF
>TRBD1|TRBV27|many|TRBJ2-5
TGTGCCAGCAGTGCCTCAGGGGGAGTCGGAGAGACCCAGTACTTC
CASSASGGVGETQYF
>NA|TRBV29-1|many|TRBJ2-3
TGCAGCGTTGACCAGGGGCACACAGATACGCAGTATTTT
CSVDQGHTDTQYF
>NA|TRBV5-6|few|TRBJ2-1
TGTGCCAGCAGCGCGTATGGCGAGCAGTTCTTC
CASSAYGEQFF
>NA|TRBV28|few|TRBJ2-5
TGTGCCAGCACCGGGACACCACAAGAGACCCAGTACTTC
CASTGTPQETQYF
>TRBD1|TRBV9|few|TRBJ2-5
TGTGCCAGCAGCCCAGGGCGACAGGGCAGAGAGACCCAGTACTTC
CASSPGRQGRETQYF
>NA|TRBV4-1|NA|TRBJ2-1
TGCGCCAGCAGCCAAGGCCTCCTACTTCAGGGTCTTTACAATGAGCAGTTCTTC
CASSQGLLLQGLYNEQFF
>NA|TRBV11-2|NA|TRBJ2-1
TGTGCCAGCAGCTTGGGGGCAGGGGTATATGAGCAGTTCTTC
CASSLGAGVYEQFF
>NA|TRBV10-1|many|TRBJ1-1
TGCGCCAGCAGTGAAACAGCTGGAACTGAAGCTTTCTTT
CASSETAGTEAFF
>NA|TRBV30|NA|TRBJ2-3
TGTGCCTGGAGTGTAGAGGAGCCGGGCGCAGATACGCAGTATTTT
CAWSVEEPGADTQYF
>NA|TRBV2|once|TRBJ2-2
TGTGCCAGCAGTGAACCTAGCATGAACACCGGGGAGCTGTTTTTT
CASSEPSMNTGELFF
>NA|TRBV28|many|TRBJ1-2
TGTGCCAGCAGGACCGGGTCAGCATATGGCTACACCTTC
CASRTGSAYGYTF
>NA|TRBV28|many|TRBJ1-5
TGTGCCAGCAGGCAGGGGACTCAGCCCCAGCATTTT
CASRQGTQPQHF
>NA|TRBV5-6|NA|TRBJ2-6
TGTGCCAGCAGCTTTCGTCCACCTGGGGCCAACGTCCTGACTTTC
CASSFRPPGANVLTF
>NA|TRBV12-3/TRBV12-4|few|TRBJ1-2
TGTGCCAGCAGTTTTAAGAGGTTGAGGACGGGATTTAGGGGCTATAACTATGGCTACACCTTC
CASSFKRLRTGFRGYNYGYTF
>NA|TRBV7-9|NA|TRBJ1-2
TGTGCCAGCAGCCGACAGCTTGGCTACACCTTC
CASSRQLGYTF
>NA|TRBV19|NA|TRBJ1-1
TGTGCCAGTAGTATTTCTAAGGGGGGGAAAGTGCGAACTGAAGCTTTCTTT
CASSISKGGKVRTEAFF
>NA|TRBV28|many|TRBJ2-6
TGTGCCAGCAGTTTAGATGGGGCCAACGTCCTGACTTTC
CASSLDGANVLTF
>NA|TRBV6-1|few|TRBJ2-4
TGTGCCAGCAGTGAACTTCCAATAGCCAAAAACATTCAGTACTTC
CASSELPIAKNIQYF
>NA|TRBV5-1|many|TRBJ1-2
TGCGCCAGCAGCTTAGACGGGGCGAACTATGGCTACACCTTC
CASSLDGANYGYTF
>TRBD1|TRBV7-9|many|TRBJ2-7
TGTGCCAGCAGTCAAACCGGGACAGGTGCCTACGAGCAGTACTTC
CASSQTGTGAYEQYF
>NA|TRBV9|NA|TRBJ1-1
TGTGCCAGCAGCGTAGGTAATATCGGGTCCATGAACACTGAAGCTTTCTTT
CASSVGNIGSMNTEAFF
>TRBD2|TRBV20-1|few|TRBJ2-1
TGCAGTGCTAGAGATCTCACTAGCGGGCTCTACAATGAGCAGTTCTTC
CSARDLTSGLYNEQFF
>TRBD1|TRBV28|many|TRBJ2-3
TGTGCCAGCAGTTCTACGGACAGGGGAGGCACAGATACGCAGTATTTT
CASSSTDRGGTDTQYF
>TRBD2|TRBV18|NA|TRBJ2-3
TGTGCCAGCTCAGCGGGACTAGCGGGAGGTCTATCGGCCTTCACAGATACGCAGTATTTT
CASSAGLAGGLSAFTDTQYF
>NA|TRBV24-1|NA|TRBJ2-1
TGTGCCACCAGTGATGCGGGAATGGGGGACAATGAGCAGTTCTTC
CATSDAGMGDNEQFF
>NA|TRBV20-1|NA|TRBJ1-4
TGCAGTGCTAGGAGGACGGAGAATGAAAAACTGTTTTTT
CSARRTENEKLFF
>NA|TRBV19|NA|TRBJ1-2
TGTGCCAGTAGTACCGACAGAATTAGTGGCTACACCTTC
CASSTDRISGYTF
>NA|TRBV4-1|NA|TRBJ2-2
TGCGCCAGCAGCCTGGACCCGGCGTTTAGCGGGGAGCTGTTTTTT
CASSLDPAFSGELFF
>TRBD2|TRBV4-1|NA|TRBJ2-1
TGCGCCAGCAGCCAAGGGTCTAGCGGGAGAGGCAATGAGCAGTTCTTC
CASSQGSSGRGNEQFF
>NA|TRBV20-1|NA|TRBJ2-5
TGCAGTGCTAGAGGTTTGGTTAGCAGGAGGAGAGAGACCCAGTACTTC
CSARGLVSRRRETQYF
>TRBD2|TRBV9|many|TRBJ2-1
TGTGCCAGCAGCGTAGCGGTAGCGGGCTACAATGAGCAGTTCTTC
CASSVAVAGYNEQFF
>TRBD1|TRBV6-1|NA|TRBJ2-5
TGTGCCAGCAACAACAGGGGGCTAGGGGAGACCCAGTACTTC
CASNNRGLGETQYF
>NA|TRBV15|NA|TRBJ2-5
TGTGCCACCAGCAAATCAGGAGCGTTGGGACATTTTCTACAAGAGACCCAGTACTTC
CATSKSGALGHFLQETQYF
>NA|TRBV6-2/TRBV6-3|NA|TRBJ2-3
TGTGCCAGCAGTTATGGAGGGGTCACAGATACGCAGTATTTT
CASSYGGVTDTQYF
>TRBD2|TRBV20-1|NA|TRBJ2-2
TGCAGTGCTGGACTAGCGGGAGCGAACACCGGGGAGCTGTTTTTC
CSAGLAGANTGELFF
>TRBD2|TRBV20-1|many|TRBJ2-3
TGCAGTGCCCGAGGGCTAGCGGGAGGAGGCACAGATACGCAGTATTTT
CSARGLAGGGTDTQYF
>TRBD1|TRBV20-1|few|TRBJ2-3
TGCAGTGCTAGAGGAGCCACAGGGGCAACCCCCACAGATACGCAGTATTTT
CSARGATGATPTDTQYF
>TRBD2|TRBV20-1|few|TRBJ2-3
TGCAGTGCTAGAGAGCGGGAGAGTTGGACAGATACGCAGTATTTT
CSARERESWTDTQYF
>NA|TRBV3-1|many|TRBJ1-4
TGTGCCAGCAGCCAAGGTGGCCTGGGGGAAGAAAAACTGTTTTTT
CASSQGGLGEEKLFF